The rows below give T cell receptor beta chains drawn from one sample of a study of cytomegalovirus exposure and HLA in healthy donors. Profiling relied on immunoSEQ multiplex PCR, and the TCRdb table lists in-frame clones only, not all of them. The sample holds approximately 93,000 clones; over 55% are singletons and the top ten take over 5%. The sample taken for sequencing was PBMCs. The source is a boy aged 10-17 years in good health and CMV-seropositive. The CDR3 runs from the conserved cysteine through the conserved F or W. Each record gives: J gene, clone size, V gene, D gene, CDR3 DNA, CDR3 protein. The D gene is left open where the match is weak. Clone size is stated in some rows and not others, as once, few, many or a class when expanded.

TRBJ1-1	.	TRBV2	.	TGTGCCAGCAAACCTAACTTAGGGGGAGCTGAAGCTTTCTTT	CASKPNLGGAEAFF
TRBJ1-4	.	TRBV18	.	TGTGCCAGCTCCACAGGCGGTTTTGGTGAAAAACTGTTTTTT	CASSTGGFGEKLFF
TRBJ1-5	few	TRBV19	TRBD1	TGTGCCAGTAGTATAGATTCCAGGGGGCAGAATCAGCCCCAGCATTTT	CASSIDSRGQNQPQHF
TRBJ2-3	once	TRBV18	.	TGTGCCAGCTCACCCCTCAGCACAGATACGCAGTATTTT	CASSPLSTDTQYF
TRBJ1-2	.	TRBV19	TRBD1	TGTGCCAGTAGTGTACGACAGGGGGTCGGTGGCTACACCTTC	CASSVRQGVGGYTF
TRBJ2-7	.	TRBV2	TRBD2	TGTGCCAGCAAGCGGGAGGACTACGAGCAGTACTTC	CASKREDYEQYF
TRBJ1-5	.	TRBV9	TRBD1	TGTGCCAGCAGCCCGTGGACAGGGGATCAGCCCCAGCATTTT	CASSPWTGDQPQHF
TRBJ1-6	.	TRBV6-5	.	TGTGCCAGCAGTTACTCAACAGGGAAGTACAATTCACCCCTCCACTTT	CASSYSTGKYNSPLHF
TRBJ2-1	.	TRBV7-2	TRBD2	TGTGCCAGCAGCTTGACTAGCGGGAGTGGGTTCTTC	CASSLTSGSGFF
TRBJ1-2	once	TRBV9	TRBD1	TGTGCCAGCAGCGAGACGACAGGGGAATATGGCTACACCTTC	CASSETTGEYGYTF